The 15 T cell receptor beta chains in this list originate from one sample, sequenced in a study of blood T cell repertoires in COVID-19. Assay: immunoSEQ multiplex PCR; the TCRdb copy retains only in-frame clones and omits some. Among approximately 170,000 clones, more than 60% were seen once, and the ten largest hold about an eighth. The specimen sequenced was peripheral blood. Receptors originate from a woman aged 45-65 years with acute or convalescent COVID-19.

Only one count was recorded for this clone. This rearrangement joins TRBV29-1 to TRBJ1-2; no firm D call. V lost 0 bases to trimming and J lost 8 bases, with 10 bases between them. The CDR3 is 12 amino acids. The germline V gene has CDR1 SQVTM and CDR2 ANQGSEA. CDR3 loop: CSVEDSGNGYTF. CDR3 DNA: TGCAGCGTTGAAGATTCCGGGAACGGCTACACCTTC.

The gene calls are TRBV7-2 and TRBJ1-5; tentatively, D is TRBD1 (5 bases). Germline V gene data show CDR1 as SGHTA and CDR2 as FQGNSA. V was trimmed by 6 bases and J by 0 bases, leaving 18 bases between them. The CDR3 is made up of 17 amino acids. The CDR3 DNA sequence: TGTGCCAGCAGTCGTTCTAGCCAGGGAGGTAGCAATCAGCCCCAGCATTTT. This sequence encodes CASSRSSQGGSNQPQHF.

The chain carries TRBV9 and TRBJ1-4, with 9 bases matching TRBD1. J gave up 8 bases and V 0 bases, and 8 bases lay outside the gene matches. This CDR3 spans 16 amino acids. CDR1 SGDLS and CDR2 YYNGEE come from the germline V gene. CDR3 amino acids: CASSVAPGQGREKLFF. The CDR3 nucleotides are TGTGCCAGCAGCGTAGCTCCGGGACAGGGAAGAGAAAAACTGTTTTTT.

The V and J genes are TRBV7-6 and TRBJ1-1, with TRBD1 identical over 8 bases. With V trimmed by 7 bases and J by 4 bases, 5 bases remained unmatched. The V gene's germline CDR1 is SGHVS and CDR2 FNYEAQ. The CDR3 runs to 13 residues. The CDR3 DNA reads TGTGCCAGCACCAAGACAGGGGTCACTGAAGCTTTCTTT. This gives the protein CASTKTGVTEAFF.

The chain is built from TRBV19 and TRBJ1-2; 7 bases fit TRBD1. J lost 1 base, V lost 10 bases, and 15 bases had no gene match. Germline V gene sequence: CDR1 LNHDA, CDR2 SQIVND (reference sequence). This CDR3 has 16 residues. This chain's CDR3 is CATLSRRGQLNYGYTF. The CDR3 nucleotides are TGTGCCACCCTATCCCGGAGGGGGCAACTTAACTATGGCTACACCTTC.

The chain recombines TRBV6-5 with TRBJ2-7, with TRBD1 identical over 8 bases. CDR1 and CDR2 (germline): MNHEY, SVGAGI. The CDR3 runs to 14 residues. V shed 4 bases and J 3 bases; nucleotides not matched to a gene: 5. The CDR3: CASSSRTGSYEQYF. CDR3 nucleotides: TGTGCCAGCAGTTCCAGGACAGGGAGCTACGAGCAGTACTTC.

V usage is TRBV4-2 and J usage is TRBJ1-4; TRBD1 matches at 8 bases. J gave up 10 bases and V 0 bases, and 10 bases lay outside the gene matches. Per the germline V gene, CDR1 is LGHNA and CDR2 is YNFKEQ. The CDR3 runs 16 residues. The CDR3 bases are TGTGCCAGCAGCCAAGATCTCTGGGACAGGACCCTAAAACTGTTTTTT. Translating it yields CASSQDLWDRTLKLFF.

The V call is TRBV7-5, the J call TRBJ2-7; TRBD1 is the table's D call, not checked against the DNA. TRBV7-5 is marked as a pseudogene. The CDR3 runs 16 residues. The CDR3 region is CARSHRRYRVAGEQYF. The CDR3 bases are TGTGCCAGAAGCCACCGACGCTACAGAGTCGCCGGTGAGCAGTACTTC.

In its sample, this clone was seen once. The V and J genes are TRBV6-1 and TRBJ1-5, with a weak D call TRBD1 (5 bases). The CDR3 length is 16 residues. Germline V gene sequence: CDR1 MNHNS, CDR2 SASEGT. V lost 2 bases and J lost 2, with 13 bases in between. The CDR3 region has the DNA TGTGCCAGCAGTGAACTCCCCGGGGGAGGCAATCAGCCCCAGCATTTT. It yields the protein CASSELPGGGNQPQHF.

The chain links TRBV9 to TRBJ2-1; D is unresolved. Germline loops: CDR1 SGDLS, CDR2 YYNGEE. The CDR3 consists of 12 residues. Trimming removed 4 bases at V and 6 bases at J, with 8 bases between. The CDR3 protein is CASSPDTNEQFF. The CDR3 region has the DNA TGTGCCAGCAGCCCCGACACCAATGAGCAGTTCTTC.

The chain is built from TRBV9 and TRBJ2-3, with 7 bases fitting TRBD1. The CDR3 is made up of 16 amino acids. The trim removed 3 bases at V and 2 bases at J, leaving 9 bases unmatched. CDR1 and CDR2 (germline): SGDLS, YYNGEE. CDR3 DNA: TGTGCCAGCAGCGCTTACTCGACAGGGCACACAGATACGCAGTATTTT. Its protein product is CASSAYSTGHTDTQYF.

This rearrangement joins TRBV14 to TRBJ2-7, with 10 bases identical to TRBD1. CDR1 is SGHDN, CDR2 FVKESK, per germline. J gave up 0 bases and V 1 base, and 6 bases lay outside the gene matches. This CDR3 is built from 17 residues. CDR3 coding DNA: TGTGCCAGCAGCCAAGGATGGGGACAGGGGAACTCCTACGAGCAGTACTTC. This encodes CASSQGWGQGNSYEQYF.

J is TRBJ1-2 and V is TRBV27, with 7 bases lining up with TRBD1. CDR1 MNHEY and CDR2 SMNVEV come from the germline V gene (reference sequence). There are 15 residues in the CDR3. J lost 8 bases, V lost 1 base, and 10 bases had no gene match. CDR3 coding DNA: TGTGCCAGCAGTTTATGGGAGACAGGGACGGGAGGCTACACCTTC. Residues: CASSLWETGTGGYTF.

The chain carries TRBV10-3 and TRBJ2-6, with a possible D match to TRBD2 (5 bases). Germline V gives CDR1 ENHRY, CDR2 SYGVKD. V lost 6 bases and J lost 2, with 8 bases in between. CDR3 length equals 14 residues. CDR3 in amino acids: CAISGGAGANVLTF. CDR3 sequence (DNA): TGTGCCATCAGCGGAGGCGCTGGGGCCAACGTCCTGACTTTC.

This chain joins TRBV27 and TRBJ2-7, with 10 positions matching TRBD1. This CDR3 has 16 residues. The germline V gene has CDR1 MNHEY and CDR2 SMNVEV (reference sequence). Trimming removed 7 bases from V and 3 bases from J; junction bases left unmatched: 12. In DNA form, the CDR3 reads TGTGCCAGCACCTTGAGGGGGACAGGGGCGGACTACGAGCAGTACTTC. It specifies CASTLRGTGADYEQYF.